Shown below are 10 T cell receptor beta chains from a single sample sequenced in a study of T cells after yellow fever vaccination. TCRdb independently ran MiXCR on the 5' RACE reads; one entry per CDR3 protein. The table lists approximately 550,000 distinct CDR3 sequences, roughly 21% of them singletons, with roughly an eighth in the top ten. Source: PBMCs, taken 15 days after the yellow fever booster vaccination. All receptors come from a man aged 25-45 years who received the YFV17D yellow fever vaccine.

This clonotype was counted a few times. Given a much more abundant clone one base away, this may be a read error. The CDR3 reads CASSDRGTGELFF. The CDR3 bases are TGTGCCAGCAGTGACAGGGGCACCGGGGAGCTGTTTTTT. V is TRBV6-4 and J is TRBJ2-2; perhaps TRBD1 as D (5 bases). Trimming removed 2 bases from V and 4 bases from J, with 5 bases in between. Germline V gene sequence: CDR1 MRHNA, CDR2 SNTAGT. This CDR3 region has 13 residues.

In its sample, this clonotype was seen many times. CDR3 sequence: CSASPPLPLSYNEQFF. The CDR3 DNA sequence: TGCAGTGCTAGCCCCCCACTTCCGCTCTCCTACAATGAGCAGTTCTTC. V gene TRBV20-1 combines with J gene TRBJ2-1; no clear D. The V gene's germline CDR1 is DFQATT and CDR2 SNEGSKA (reference sequence). Between the trimmed V and J ends, which lost 3 bases and 0 bases, there was a span of 15 bases. This CDR3 contains 16 residues.

The V and J genes are TRBV7-2 and TRBJ2-7; 7 bases fit TRBD2. This CDR3 spans 15 amino acids. Trimming at V came to 1 base and at J to 3 bases, leaving 6 bases not matched to a gene. The germline CDR1 and CDR2 sequences are SGHTA and FQGNSA. CDR3 sequence: CASSLGVGGYYEQYF. The CDR3 nucleotides read TGTGCCAGCAGCTTAGGGGTCGGGGGGTACTACGAGCAGTACTTC.

The chain employs TRBV10-3 and TRBJ2-5; 14 nucleotides match TRBD2. The V and J ends lost 6 bases and 0 bases, in that order; junction bases with no gene match: 3. Looked up from germline, CDR1 is ENHRY and CDR2 is SYGVKD. The CDR3 is 16 residues long. The CDR3 DNA is TGTGCCATCAGCCCGGGACTAGCGGGAGACCAAGAGACCCAGTACTTC. It encodes CAISPGLAGDQETQYF.

The chain carries TRBV29-1 and TRBJ2-2; possible D gene TRBD1, 6 bases. CDR1 is SQVTM, CDR2 ANQGSEA, per germline. This CDR3 is built from 14 residues. V lost 4 bases to trimming and J lost 6 bases, with 15 bases between them. The CDR3: CSVVKQGLAGELFF. DNA for the CDR3: TGCAGCGTTGTTAAACAGGGCTTGGCCGGGGAGCTGTTTTTT.

The chain employs TRBV29-1 and TRBJ2-7; the match to TRBD1 covers 8 bases. Germline lookup yields CDR1 SQVTM and CDR2 ANQGSEA. After removal of 7 bases from V and 4 bases from J, the junction contained 6 bases not matched to a gene. The CDR3 length is 12 residues. The CDR3 region has the DNA TGCAGCGCCACAGGGGGTGCGTACGAGCAGTACTTC. Translation: CSATGGAYEQYF.

As DNA, the CDR3 is TGTGCCAGTAGTATAGATCGAGGCAATCAGCCCCAGCATTTT. It yields the protein CASSIDRGNQPQHF. The rearrangement uses TRBV19 and TRBJ1-5; D call uncertain. V lost 0 bases and J 2 bases, leaving 5 bases between the germline ends. The CDR3 totals 14 residues. CDR1 LNHDA and CDR2 SQIVND come from the germline V gene (reference sequence).

This clonotype was seen only a few times. This CDR3 reads CASSPGQPYEPQHF. DNA of the CDR3: TGTGCCAGTAGTCCTGGGCAGCCGTATGAGCCCCAGCATTTT. The chain links TRBV19 to TRBJ1-5; D is uncertain. With 5 bases removed from V and 8 bases from J, the gap between germline ends came to 16 bases. Germline loops: CDR1 LNHDA, CDR2 SQIVND (reference sequence). The CDR3 extends over 14 amino acids.

V gene TRBV5-1 combines with J gene TRBJ2-1; no firm D call. Germline V gene lookup returns CDR1 SGHRS and CDR2 YFSETQ. Trimming took 1 base from V and 5 from J, leaving 7 bases between them. The CDR3 is 13 residues long. CDR3 coding DNA: TGCGCCAGCAGCTTGTCTGCTAACAATGAGCAGTTCTTC. Translation: CASSLSANNEQFF.

This clonotype was recorded a few times. This rearrangement joins TRBV12-3 or TRBV12-4 to TRBJ2-5; D is possibly TRBD1 (6 bases). This CDR3 contains 13 residues. The ends were cut back, 6 bases at V and 6 bases at J, with 14 bases in the middle. In DNA, the CDR3 is TGTGCCAGCAGCCGGACAGAAGGGAAGACCCAGTACTTC. It codes for CASSRTEGKTQYF.